The 9 T cell receptor beta chains below were found in one sample sequenced in a study of OX40 agonist ivuxolimab in advanced cancers. Library preparation was by the immunoSEQ multiplex PCR assay. The immuneACCESS repertoire file appears here via TCRdb, limited to in-frame rearrangements. These files lack a portion of the clones; in checked studies, under half of the deficit traces to unresolved V genes, and the cause of the others is not known. Present in this sample are 75,000 or so clones, about four fifths of which were seen just once. The biggest ten clones account for 25% of the sample. The specimen comprised CD4+ or CD8+ T cells sorted from blood, sampled in a trial of the OX40 agonist ivuxolimab. The receptors here all came from an adult with an advanced solid tumor such as melanoma, head and neck, liver or kidney cancer.

This clone was detected a few times. The J gene is TRBJ2-7, the V gene TRBV7-2; tentative D call: TRBD2 (6 bases). In germline, CDR1 is SGHTA, CDR2 FQGNSA. This CDR3 comprises 15 residues. Trimming took 5 bases from V and 8 from J, leaving 22 bases between them. CDR3 sequence: CASSQVGLAAGQQYF. The CDR3 DNA reads TGTGCCAGCAGCCAGGTTGGGCTTGCGGCGGGGCAGCAGTACTTC.

The rearrangement links TRBV18 to TRBJ1-6, with 7 bases matching TRBD1. V shed 2 bases, J shed 10 bases, and the junction held 5 bases outside the gene matches. The germline gives CDR1 KGHSH, CDR2 LQKENI. This CDR3 has 14 amino acids. The CDR3 bases are TGTGCCAGCTCACCAAATACAGGGGAATCACCCCTCCACTTT. The encoded protein is CASSPNTGESPLHF.

The chain uses TRBV7-9 and TRBJ2-5; TRBD2 is a possible D gene (6 bases). In germline, CDR1 is SEHNR, CDR2 FQNEAQ (reference sequence). The V gene lost 1 base and the J gene lost 2 bases, with 14 bases spanning the gap. The CDR3 sequence is 16 residues long. The chain's CDR3 is CASSLGGGSNQETQYF. The CDR3 DNA follows: TGTGCCAGCAGCTTAGGAGGAGGGTCGAATCAAGAGACCCAGTACTTC. Based on the CDR3 plus reference TRBV7-9 and TRBJ2-5, the full variable domain is DTGVSQNPRHKITKRGQNVTFRCDPISEHNRLYWYRQTLGQGPEFLTYFQNEAQLEKSRLLSDRFSAERPKGSFSTLEIQRTEQGDSAMYLCASSLGGGSNQETQYFGPGTRLLVL.

J is TRBJ2-3 and V is TRBV10-2; D not certain. The CDR3 contains 14 residues. Trimming took off 7 bases at V and 2 bases at J, with 13 bases between the two ends. Looked up from germline, CDR1 is WSHSY and CDR2 is SAAADI. CDR3 sequence reads: CASTPSAPTDTQYF. CDR3 in DNA: TGCGCCAGCACCCCGTCGGCCCCCACAGATACGCAGTATTTT.

This chain links TRBV7-6 with TRBJ2-5; TRBD2 matches 12 bases. The J call may be in error: the DNA end matches TRBJ2-7 better. The CDR3 spans 15 residues. Germline values: CDR1 SGHVS, CDR2 FNYEAQ. This chain's CDR3 is CASSSELAGGYEQYF. The CDR3, as DNA: TGTGCCAGCAGCTCCGAACTAGCGGGGGGCTACGAGCAGTACTTC.

This clone has just one count. The chain has TRBV6-5 and TRBJ2-1, with D perhaps being TRBD1 or TRBD2 (5 bases each). V was trimmed by 2 bases and J by 3 bases, leaving 11 bases between them. Germline V lookup: CDR1 MNHEY, CDR2 SVGAGI. The CDR3 totals 15 residues. The CDR3: CASSYPRGDYNEQFF. CDR3 bases: TGTGCCAGCAGTTACCCCCGAGGGGACTACAATGAGCAGTTCTTC.

V gene TRBV5-1 combines with J gene TRBJ2-5; 10 bases agree with TRBD2. This CDR3 has 15 amino acids. Germline V gene lookup returns CDR1 SGHRS and CDR2 YFSETQ. With 4 bases clipped from V and 4 bases from J, the junction kept 7 bases outside the gene matches. The chain's CDR3 is CASSRSGGAGETQYF. Written as DNA, the CDR3 is TGCGCCAGCAGCCGGAGCGGGGGGGCCGGAGAGACCCAGTACTTC.

The V and J genes are TRBV11-2 and TRBJ2-1, with 14 bases aligning to TRBD2. V lost 6 bases to trimming and J lost 13 bases; unmatched junction nucleotides: 14. Germline CDR1 SGHAT, CDR2 FQNNGV. This CDR3 is 16 amino acids long. For the CDR3, the DNA is TGTGCCAGCAGTCCCCCCGGACTAGCGGGGGGTACGGGTCAGTTCTTC. Its protein product is CASSPPGLAGGTGQFF.

The chain carries TRBV6-6 and TRBJ1-5, with D unresolved. This CDR3 has 14 amino acids. CDR1 and CDR2 from the germline V gene are MNHNY and SVGAGI (reference sequence). Trimming stripped 7 bases from V and 4 bases from J, with 14 bases between. The CDR3 DNA sequence: TGTGCCAGCAACCCCAGAACTAAAAATCAGCCCCAGCATTTT. Translation: CASNPRTKNQPQHF.